This T cell receptor beta chain derives from a study of blood T cell repertoires in COVID-19 (dated by TCRdb to between 2020 and 2021). Turning to the overall study: Collaborator samples came from the United States, Italy and Spain and covered acute and convalescent phases of COVID-19. The prospective study material was composed of cDNA or gDNA derived from T cells, B-cell-depleted T cells, or PBMCs. Subjects who had been exposed to COVID-19, were actively infected with it, or had recovered from it provided the deeply sampled blood TCRbeta repertoires that made up the dataset. A freely available public database, intended as a resource for researchers studying the immune response to SARS-CoV-2, is where the repertoires were released. Samples came from the ongoing ImmuneRACE study (first 160 participants) plus 1,254 subjects from 6 global collaborators. Nearly every sample came with metadata listing a de-identified subject ID, COVID-19 status, age in years and sex. Where HLA class I and class II types were available, the types were taken from metadata supplied by the sample provider, not from assay-based typing.

As concerns this clone: The antigen this receptor binds is unknown. Within one base of it there is no much larger clone, and no base qualities were kept.

CDR1 and CDR2 (SGDLS, YYNGEE) derive from the germline V gene. Spanning cysteine to phenylalanine, the CDR3 consists of 16 amino acids. The sequence is cut down to CDR3 DNA, 48 bases in frame from base 1. V and J lose 3 bases and 0 bases, and a span of 13 bases separates them. Paper-wide results and their limitations: Clinical and demographic metadata were provided uncurated, with the amount varying by source and participant.

In Seattle, one collaborating source enrolled patients while the infection was active and tracked those patients longitudinally over the course of disease. Whole blood was collected in K2EDTA tubes by collaborating institutions according to the institutions' own protocols. For TCRbeta analysis, collaborator samples were shipped as frozen whole blood, as isolated PBMCs, or as DNA extracted from either sample type. The immunoSEQ Assay, a bias-controlled multiplex PCR, was used to amplify TCRbeta CDR3 regions from genomic DNA. The published analysis was carried out like this. Nucleated cell counts per sample were estimated from amplification of reference gene primers within the assay. Sequence reads were collapsed and filtered to measure the absolute abundance of every unique TCRbeta CDR3 rearrangement. For each sample, productive Simpson clonality was calculated as the square root of Simpson's diversity index over productive rearrangements. Held by TCRdb, this immuneACCESS table contains in-frame sequences only and omits some clones. Under half of the omission traces to an unresolved V gene where checked; the cause of the rest is unknown. V and J calls and clone size are given by that table; D and trimming were obtained from the DNA. Within this sample are 150,000 to 200,000 clones, with about 90% of them counted one time only. The top ten constitute more than 4.5% of the sample.

This TCR came from a man aged 25-45 years with COVID-19, enrolled during active disease. The sequence links TRBV9 to TRBJ2-1; TRBD2 is a weak D gene call, 6 bases matching. Specimen: peripheral blood. The CDR3 in this case is CASSALGTLSYNEQFF. The DNA reads as follows: TGTGCCAGCAGCGCTCTCGGGACTCTCTCCTACAATGAGCAGTTCTTC. When the CDR3 is completed using the reference TRBV9 and TRBJ2-1 genes on either side, the full variable domain is DSGVTQTPKHLITATGQRVTLRCSPRSGDLSVYWYQQSLDQGLQFLIQYYNGEERAKGNILERFSAQQFPDLHSELNLSSLELGDSALYFCASSALGTLSYNEQFFGPGTRLTVL.